This T cell receptor beta chain was identified during a study of blood T cell repertoires in COVID-19. Trimming took off 2 bases at V and 2 bases at J, with 10 bases between the two ends. Germline-derived CDR1 and CDR2 are SGHNT and YYREEE (reference sequence). CDR3 size: 14 residues. Measured with immunoSEQ multiplex PCR; TCRdb has only the in-frame clones, and not every one. The sample records around 99,000 clones, 80% to 95% being singletons. Sequencing was carried out using peripheral blood. The receptor's source is a woman in her twenties or thirties with acute or convalescent COVID-19. The chain is built from TRBV5-4 and TRBJ1-2, with a possible D match to TRBD1 (5 bases). As DNA, the CDR3 is TGTGCCAGCAGCTTAGGTGGGGGGAACTATGGCTACACCTTC. The encoded protein is CASSLGGGNYGYTF.